These T cell receptor beta chains were read from a single sample in a study of graft-versus-host responses after intestinal transplantation. The antigens these receptors bind are not known. Assay: immunoSEQ multiplex PCR; the TCRdb copy retains only in-frame clones and omits some. Among about 85,000 clones listed, around 93% were seen once. The input for sequencing was unstimulated CD8+ T cells sorted from spleen or lymph node cells, taken before transplant. These receptors were obtained from a human donor who was the organ donor for an intestinal transplant. The CDR3 runs from the conserved cysteine through the conserved F or W. D genes are given only for firm matches. Rows give clone size only sometimes, using once, few, many, or a class for an expanded clone.

v_call	j_call	d_call	clone_size	cdr3_nt	cdr3_aa
TRBV27	TRBJ2-7	.	.	TGTGCCAGCAGTTTGGGGCAGGCCCACGAGCAGTACTTC	CASSLGQAHEQYF
TRBV4-1	TRBJ1-6	.	.	TGCGCCAGCAGCCAACTCCCAGGGAATTCACCCCTCCACTTT	CASSQLPGNSPLHF
TRBV6-4	TRBJ2-3	.	few	TGTGCCAGCAGTGACTCAGCGGGTAGCACAGATACGCAGTATTTT	CASSDSAGSTDTQYF
TRBV11-3	TRBJ2-7	.	.	TGTGCCAGCAGCTTCGCAGGGGGGGACGAGCAGTACTTC	CASSFAGGDEQYF
TRBV7-7	TRBJ2-1	.	.	TGTGCTAGCAGCTTACAGCTCGGGGGCACGGGTGAGCAGTTCTTC	CASSLQLGGTGEQFF
TRBV5-6	TRBJ1-2	TRBD1	.	TGTGCCAGCAGCTGGGCTGGGACAGGGGAATATGGCTACACCTTC	CASSWAGTGEYGYTF
TRBV29-1	TRBJ2-7	.	.	TGCAGCGTTGGGGGCCAGGGTCACGAGCAGTACTTC	CSVGGQGHEQYF
TRBV11-2	TRBJ1-1	.	.	TGTGCCAGCAGCTCGGGACACAACACTGAAGCTTTCTTT	CASSSGHNTEAFF
TRBV9	TRBJ1-3	TRBD1	.	TGTGCCAGCAGCGCGGGACAGGGTGGTAACTCTGGAAACACCATATATTTT	CASSAGQGGNSGNTIYF
TRBV9	TRBJ2-1	.	.	TGTGCCAGCAGCGTAACTGGCGGGGGCAAATGGGGTCGGCAGTTCTTC	CASSVTGGGKWGRQFF